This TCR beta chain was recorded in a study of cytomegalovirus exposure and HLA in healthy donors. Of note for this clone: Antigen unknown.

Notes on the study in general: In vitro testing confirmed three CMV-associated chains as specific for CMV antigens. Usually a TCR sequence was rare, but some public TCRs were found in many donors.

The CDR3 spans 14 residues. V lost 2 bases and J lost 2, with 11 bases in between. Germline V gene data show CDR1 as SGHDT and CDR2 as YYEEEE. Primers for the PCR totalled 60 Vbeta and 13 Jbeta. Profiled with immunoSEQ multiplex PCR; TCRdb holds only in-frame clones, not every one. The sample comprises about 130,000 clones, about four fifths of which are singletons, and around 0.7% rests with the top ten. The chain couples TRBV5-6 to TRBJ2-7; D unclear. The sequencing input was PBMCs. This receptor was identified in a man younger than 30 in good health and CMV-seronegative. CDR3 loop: CASSFAYRTYEQYF. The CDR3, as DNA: TGTGCCAGCAGCTTCGCGTACCGAACCTACGAGCAGTACTTC.